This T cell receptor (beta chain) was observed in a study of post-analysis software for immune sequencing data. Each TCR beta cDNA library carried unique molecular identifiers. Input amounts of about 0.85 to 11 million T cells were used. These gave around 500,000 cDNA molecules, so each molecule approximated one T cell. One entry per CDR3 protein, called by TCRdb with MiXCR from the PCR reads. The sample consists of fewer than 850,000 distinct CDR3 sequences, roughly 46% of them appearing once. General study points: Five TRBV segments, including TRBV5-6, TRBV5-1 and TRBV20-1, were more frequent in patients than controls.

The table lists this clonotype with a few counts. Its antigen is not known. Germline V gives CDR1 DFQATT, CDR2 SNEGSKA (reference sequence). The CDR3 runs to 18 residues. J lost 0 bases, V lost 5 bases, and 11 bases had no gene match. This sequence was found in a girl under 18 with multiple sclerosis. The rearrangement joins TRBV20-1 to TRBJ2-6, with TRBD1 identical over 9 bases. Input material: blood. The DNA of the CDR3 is TGCAGTGCTGCTCCCACCGGGACAGGGACCTCTGGGGCCAACGTCCTGACTTTC. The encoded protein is CSAAPTGTGTSGANVLTF.